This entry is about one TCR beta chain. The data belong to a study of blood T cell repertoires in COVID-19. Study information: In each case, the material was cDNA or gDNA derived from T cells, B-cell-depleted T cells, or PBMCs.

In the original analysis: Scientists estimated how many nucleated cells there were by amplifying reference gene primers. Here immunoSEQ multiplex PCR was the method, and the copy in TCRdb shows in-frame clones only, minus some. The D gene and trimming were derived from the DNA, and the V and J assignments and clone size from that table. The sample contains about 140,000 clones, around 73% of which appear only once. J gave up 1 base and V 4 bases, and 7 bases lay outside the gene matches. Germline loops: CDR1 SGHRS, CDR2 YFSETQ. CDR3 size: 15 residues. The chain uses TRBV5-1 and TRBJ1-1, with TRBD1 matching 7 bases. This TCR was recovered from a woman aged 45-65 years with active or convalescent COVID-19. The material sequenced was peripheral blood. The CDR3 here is CASSQGDRENTEAFF. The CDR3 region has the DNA TGCGCCAGCAGCCAGGGGGACCGAGAGAACACTGAAGCTTTCTTT.